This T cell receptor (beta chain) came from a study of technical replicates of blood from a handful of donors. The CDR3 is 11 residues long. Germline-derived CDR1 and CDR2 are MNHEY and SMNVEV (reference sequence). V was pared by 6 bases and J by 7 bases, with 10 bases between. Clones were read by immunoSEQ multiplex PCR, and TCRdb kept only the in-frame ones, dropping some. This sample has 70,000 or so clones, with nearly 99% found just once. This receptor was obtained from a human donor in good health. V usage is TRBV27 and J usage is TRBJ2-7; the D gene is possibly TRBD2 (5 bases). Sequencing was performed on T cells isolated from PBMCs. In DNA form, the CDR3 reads TGTGCCAGCAGCCGGGGAAAAGAGCAGTACTTC. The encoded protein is CASSRGKEQYF.